The sequence of this T cell receptor beta chain was determined in a study of CD8 T cells in ankylosing spondylitis. The germline V gene encodes CDR1 MDHEN and CDR2 SYDVKM. J lost 2 bases, V lost 2 bases, and 10 bases had no gene match. The CDR3 runs to 18 residues. Only a few counts were recorded for this clonotype. Its antigen is as yet unknown. Preparation of TCR beta libraries was done by quantitative 5'-RACE with molecular barcodes. TCRdb independently ran MiXCR on the 5' RACE reads; one entry per CDR3 protein. The sample consists of 150,000 to 200,000 distinct CDR3 sequences, 10% to 15% of them appearing once. Findings and limits, study-wide: Previously reported in reactive arthritis synovial fluid and blood were some of the motif variants. Matched ankylosing spondylitis synovial fluid reportedly contained a significantly enriched population of disease-linked clones.

The specimen sequenced was blood, either unsorted or a sorted T cell fraction (not recorded which). The TCR sequence derives from a female donor with ankylosing spondylitis or in good health (not recorded which). The chain uses TRBV28 and TRBJ2-3; 10 bases align to TRBD2. The CDR3 protein is CASSLRSGRAVNTDTQYF. In DNA form, the CDR3 reads TGTGCCAGCAGTTTACGGAGCGGGAGGGCCGTTAACACAGATACGCAGTATTTT.